This TCR beta chain comes out of a study of cytomegalovirus exposure and HLA in healthy donors. For this clone: Its antigen remains unidentified.

This CDR3 spans 12 amino acids. V gave up 4 bases and J gave up 1 base, with 5 bases separating them. Germline CDR1 is ENHRY and CDR2 is SYGVKD. Findings of the study overall: Published work reported that the classifier diagnosed cytomegalovirus status with high specificity and sensitivity. Rare TCR sequences dominated, though some public TCRs recurred in many donors. In vitro data verified a few CMV-associated chains as specific for CMV antigens.

Produced via immunoSEQ multiplex PCR; TCRdb's table is partial and in-frame only. The data contain 120,000 or so clones, 85% to 90% of them singletons. The chain is built from TRBV10-3 and TRBJ2-7, with D uncertain. The clonotype originates from a woman under 30 in good health and CMV-seronegative. The sample was PBMCs. The CDR3 DNA reads TGTGCCATCAGTGCGGAGTCCTACGAGCAGTACTTC. It encodes CAISAESYEQYF.